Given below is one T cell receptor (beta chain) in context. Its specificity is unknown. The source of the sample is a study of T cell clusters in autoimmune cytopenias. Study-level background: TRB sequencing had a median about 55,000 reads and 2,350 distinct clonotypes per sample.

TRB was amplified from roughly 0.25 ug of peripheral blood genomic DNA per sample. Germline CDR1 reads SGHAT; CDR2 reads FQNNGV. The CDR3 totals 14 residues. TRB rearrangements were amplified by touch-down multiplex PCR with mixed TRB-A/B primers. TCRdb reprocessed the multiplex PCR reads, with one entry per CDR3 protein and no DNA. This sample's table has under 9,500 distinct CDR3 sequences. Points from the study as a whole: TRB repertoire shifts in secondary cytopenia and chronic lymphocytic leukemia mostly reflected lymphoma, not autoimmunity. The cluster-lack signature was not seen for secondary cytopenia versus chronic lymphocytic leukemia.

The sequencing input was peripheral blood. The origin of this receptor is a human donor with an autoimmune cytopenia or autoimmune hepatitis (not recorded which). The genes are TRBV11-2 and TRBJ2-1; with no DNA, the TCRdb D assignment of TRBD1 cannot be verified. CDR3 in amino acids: CASSFKLQGGEQFF.